This TCR beta chain came from a study of response to subunit inactivated influenza vaccine. TCRdb processed the RT-PCR reads anew with MiXCR; each CDR3 protein has one entry. Altogether about 170,000 distinct CDR3 sequences are present, approximately 12% being singletons, with the ten largest covering 25% to 30%. V dropped 7 bases and J dropped 5 bases, with 19 bases sitting between them. Germline assignment: CDR1 MDHEN and CDR2 SYDVKM. The CDR3 contains 15 residues. This clonotype occurred a few times. These same data were also listed under a study on T cells expressing NK-cell markers. As that study records: With UMIs, 5'RACE template switching was used to make TCR beta cDNA. HCMV specificity of the expanded NKG2C+ T cell clones stayed unclear.

This chain uses TRBV28 with TRBJ2-3; possibly TRBD2 for D (6 bases). This receptor was taken from a man aged 50-60 years who received an inactivated influenza vaccine. The material sequenced was CD8+ T cells sorted from PBMCs, taken roughly 13 days after vaccination. The CDR3, as DNA: TGTGCCAGCAACCACTTAGCGGAGAGGGTAGATACGCAGTATTTT. Translated: CASNHLAERVDTQYF. Complete variable domain (other parts from reference TRBV28 and TRBJ2-3): DVKVTQSSRYLVKRTGEKVFLECVQDMDHENMFWYRQDPGLGLRLIYFSYDVKMKEKGDIPEGYSVSREKKERFSLILESASTNQTSMYLCASNHLAERVDTQYFGPGTRLTVL.